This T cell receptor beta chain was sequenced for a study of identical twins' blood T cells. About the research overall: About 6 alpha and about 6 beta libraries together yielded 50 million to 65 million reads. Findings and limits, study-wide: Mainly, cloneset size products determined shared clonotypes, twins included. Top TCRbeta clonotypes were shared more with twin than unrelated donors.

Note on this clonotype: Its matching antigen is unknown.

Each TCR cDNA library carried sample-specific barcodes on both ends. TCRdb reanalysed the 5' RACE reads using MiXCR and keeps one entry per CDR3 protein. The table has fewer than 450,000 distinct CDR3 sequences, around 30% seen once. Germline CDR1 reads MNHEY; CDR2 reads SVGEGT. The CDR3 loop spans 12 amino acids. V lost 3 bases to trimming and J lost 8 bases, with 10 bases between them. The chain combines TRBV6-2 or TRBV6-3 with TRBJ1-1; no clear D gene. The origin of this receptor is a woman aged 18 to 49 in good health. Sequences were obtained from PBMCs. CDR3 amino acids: CASSYSGSEAFF. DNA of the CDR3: TGTGCCAGCAGTTATAGCGGGTCGGAAGCTTTCTTT.